Below, 14 T cell receptor beta chains from the same sample are listed, as sequenced in a study of cytomegalovirus exposure and HLA in healthy donors. The PCR used 60 Vbeta and 13 Jbeta primers. Generated by immunoSEQ multiplex PCR, the TCRdb table keeps only in-frame clones and is missing some. The sample gives more than 95,000 clones, under 85% of which show up once; about 8.3% is in the top ten. The specimen was PBMCs. These receptors originate from a woman in her thirties or forties in good health and CMV-seropositive.

In the case of this clone: At one of its ends the junction is not consistent with the germline gene, which may arise from a read error. V is TRBV2 and J is TRBJ2-5; D ambiguous. The V gene's germline CDR1 is SNHLY and CDR2 FYNNEI. There are 12 residues in the CDR3. CDR3: CASGPLQEIQYF. The DNA for the CDR3 is TGTGCCAGCGGTCCGCTCCAAGAGATCCAGTACTTC.

The chain has TRBV7-9 and TRBJ2-2; TRBD1 aligns across 9 bases. The CDR3 runs 14 residues. V was clipped by 10 bases and J by 7 bases; unmatched bases: 10. Germline V CDR1 and CDR2: SEHNR, FQNEAQ (reference sequence). This chain's CDR3 is CAITTDRGNGELFF. The CDR3 region has the DNA TGTGCCATTACGACGGACAGGGGAAACGGGGAGCTGTTTTTT.

This rearrangement joins TRBV27 to TRBJ1-6; tentatively, D is TRBD1 (5 bases). V lost 6 bases, J lost 9 bases, and 9 bases lay in between. This CDR3 region has 12 residues. CDR1 MNHEY and CDR2 SMNVEV come from the germline V gene (reference sequence). The CDR3: CASSTGSSPLHF. CDR3 coding DNA: TGTGCCAGCAGCACAGGCAGTTCACCCCTCCACTTT.

The CDR3: CASSLGRGSTNEQFF. The DNA of the CDR3 is TGTGCCAGCAGCTTAGGACGGGGGTCAACAAATGAGCAGTTCTTC. The gene calls are TRBV11-3 and TRBJ2-1; D is possibly TRBD2 (6 bases). This CDR3 is built from 15 residues. Trimming left V 1 base short and J 7 bases short, with 14 bases between. Germline assignment: CDR1 SGHNT and CDR2 YENEEA.

This chain connects TRBV4-2 to TRBJ1-2, with 7 bases that match TRBD1. CDR1 LGHNA and CDR2 YNFKEQ come from the germline V gene. V was pared by 4 bases and J by 7 bases, with 12 bases of the junction left unmatched. CDR3 length equals 15 residues. The CDR3 DNA sequence: TGTGCCAGCAGCCCCACCACCTCTGACAGGGCTGGCTACACCTTC. This encodes CASSPTTSDRAGYTF.

This clone was seen only a few times. The J gene is TRBJ2-7, the V gene TRBV7-2, with D possibly being TRBD2 (6 bases). The germline V and J ends were trimmed by 5 bases and 0 bases, with 14 bases remaining between them. Germline V gives CDR1 SGHTA, CDR2 FQGNSA. The CDR3 consists of 15 residues. CDR3 sequence: CASSVGLGSSYEQYF. CDR3 sequence (DNA): TGTGCCAGCAGCGTAGGACTCGGGAGCTCCTACGAGCAGTACTTC.

J is TRBJ1-6 and V is TRBV4-2, with D perhaps matching TRBD1 (5 bases). The CDR3 length is 16 residues. CDR1 is LGHNA, CDR2 YNFKEQ, per germline. Deletions cut 0 bases from V and 8 bases from J, with 14 bases between. The CDR3 nucleotides read TGTGCCAGCAGCCAAGACAGGGTGATAGCGGATTCACCCCTCCACTTT. It specifies CASSQDRVIADSPLHF.

This clone has a handful of counts. The chain is built from TRBV7-2 and TRBJ2-1; D might be TRBD2 (6 bases). Trimming pared 5 bases from V and 2 bases from J, leaving 10 bases between. The CDR3 runs 14 residues. The germline V gene has CDR1 SGHTA and CDR2 FQGNSA. CDR3 amino acids: CASSGAGPYNEQFF. CDR3 bases: TGTGCCAGCAGCGGGGCGGGACCCTACAATGAGCAGTTCTTC.

The chain has TRBV7-9 and TRBJ2-1; D perhaps matches TRBD2 (5 bases). Looked up from germline, CDR1 is SEHNR and CDR2 is FQNEAQ (reference sequence). This CDR3 contains 16 residues. V was shortened by 1 base and J by 3 bases, with 13 bases between the two germline ends. CDR3 sequence: CASSLGYGVLYNEQFF. CDR3 DNA sequence: TGTGCCAGCAGCTTAGGCTACGGGGTACTCTACAATGAGCAGTTCTTC.

The DNA of the CDR3 is TGCGCCAGCAGTGTACAGCTTTCCTCCTACAATGAGCAGTTCTTC. Translated: CASSVQLSSYNEQFF. The chain has TRBV10-2 and TRBJ2-1; D is unresolved. This CDR3 comprises 15 residues. The V end was cut by 4 bases, the J end by 0 bases, with 10 bases between. In germline, CDR1 is WSHSY, CDR2 SAAADI.

This clone was seen more than once but under ten times. This chain uses TRBV13 with TRBJ1-6; D gene ambiguous. Germline assignment: CDR1 PRHDT and CDR2 FYEKMQ (reference sequence). This CDR3 has 15 amino acids. Trimming took off 0 bases at V and 11 bases at J, with 14 bases between the two ends. The CDR3 sequence is CASSLGLGSQTPLHF. For the CDR3, the DNA is TGTGCCAGCAGCTTAGGCCTGGGCTCTCAAACACCCCTCCACTTT.

This chain links TRBV6-1 with TRBJ1-3; no definite D call. Germline V gene data show CDR1 as MNHNS and CDR2 as SASEGT. V lost 3 bases to trimming and J lost 0 bases, with 6 bases between them. The CDR3 is 14 amino acids. CDR3 DNA: TGTGCCAGCAGTGAGGCCCACTCTGGAAACACCATATATTTT. Encoded protein: CASSEAHSGNTIYF.

This clone has just one count. The CDR3 coding sequence is TGTGCCAGCAGCTTAGGCCAGGGCACAGGGCGGGAGACCCAGTACTTC. Translated, it gives CASSLGQGTGRETQYF. The chain uses TRBV13 and TRBJ2-5; D perhaps matches TRBD1 (6 bases). Looked up from germline, CDR1 is PRHDT and CDR2 is FYEKMQ (reference sequence). The CDR3 is made up of 16 amino acids. The V gene lost 0 bases and the J gene lost 5 bases, with 16 bases spanning the gap.

There are a few counts of this clone. DNA for the CDR3: TGTGCCAGCAGCTTGAGTGGGAGGGCAAGGAATGAGCAGTTCTTC. Its translation is CASSLSGRARNEQFF. V usage is TRBV11-1 and J usage is TRBJ2-1, with 7 bases matching TRBD2. Per germline, CDR1 SGHAT and CDR2 FQDESV (reference sequence). CDR3 length equals 15 residues. Germline trimming cut 3 bases from V and 7 bases from J; bases unmatched to any gene: 9.